This TCR beta chain stems from a study of shared T cell receptors in the human thymus. TCRdb's table, derived via immunoSEQ multiplex PCR, lists solely in-frame clones and lacks some. Among 640,000 or so clones listed, more than 75% were seen once. The CDR3 is made up of 18 amino acids. CDR1 is MDHEN and CDR2 is SYDVKM in the germline V gene. Unmatched junction bases numbered 18, after V lost 5 bases and J lost 6 bases. The data were also submitted as part of a second study, on human thymus T cells.

The rearrangement links TRBV28 to TRBJ2-3; 9 positions match TRBD2. This sequence originates from a boy in the first two years of life with a congenital heart defect. The sequenced material came from thymocytes. CDR3 nucleotide sequence: TGTGCCAGCAGTAAACCCTACCATAGCGGGAGCTCCGGGGATACGCAGTATTTT. It translates to CASSKPYHSGSSGDTQYF.